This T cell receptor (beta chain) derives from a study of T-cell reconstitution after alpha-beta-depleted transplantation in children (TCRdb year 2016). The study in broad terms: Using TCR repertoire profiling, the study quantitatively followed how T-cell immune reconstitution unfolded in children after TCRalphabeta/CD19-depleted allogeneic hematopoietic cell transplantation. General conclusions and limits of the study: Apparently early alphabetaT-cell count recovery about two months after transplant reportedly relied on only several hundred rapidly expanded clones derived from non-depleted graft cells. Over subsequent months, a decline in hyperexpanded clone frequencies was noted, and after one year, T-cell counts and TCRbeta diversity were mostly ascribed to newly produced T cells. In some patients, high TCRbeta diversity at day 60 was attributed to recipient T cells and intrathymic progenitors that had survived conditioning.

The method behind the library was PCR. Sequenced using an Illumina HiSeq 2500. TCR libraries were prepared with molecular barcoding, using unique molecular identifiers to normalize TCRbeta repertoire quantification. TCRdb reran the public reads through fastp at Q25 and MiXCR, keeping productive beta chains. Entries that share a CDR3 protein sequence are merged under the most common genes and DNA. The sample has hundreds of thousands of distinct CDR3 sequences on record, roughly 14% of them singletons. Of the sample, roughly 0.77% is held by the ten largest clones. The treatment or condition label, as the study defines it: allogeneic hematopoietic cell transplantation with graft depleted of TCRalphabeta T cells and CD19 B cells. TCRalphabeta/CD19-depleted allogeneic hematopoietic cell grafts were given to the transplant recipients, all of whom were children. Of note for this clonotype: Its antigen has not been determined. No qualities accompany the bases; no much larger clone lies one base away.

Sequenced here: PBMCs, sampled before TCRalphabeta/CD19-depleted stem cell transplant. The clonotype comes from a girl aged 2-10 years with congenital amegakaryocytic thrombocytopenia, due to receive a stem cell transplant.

This receptor has the CDR3 CASSQIRAPSTDTQYF. The DNA reads TGCGCCAGCAGCCAAATTCGAGCCCCTAGCACAGATACGCAGTATTTT. This receptor chain uses TRBV4-1 and TRBJ2-3; a confident D gene designation cannot be given. CDR1 and CDR2 are read off the germline V gene as MGHRA and YSYEKL. From the cysteine through the phenylalanine, the CDR3 covers 16 amino acids. Of the read, only the CDR3 DNA is kept; its 48 bases are in frame from base 1. V drops 2 bases and J drops 0 bases, leaving 12 bases in between.